This section outlines one T cell receptor (beta chain) sequence together with its context. This CDR3 has 12 residues. V was shortened by 1 base and J by 5 bases, with 3 bases between the two germline ends. The data were obtained in a study of metastatic and nonmetastatic thyroid tumors. Per the original methods: Using the CDR3 differences seen across clinicopathological groups, the authors built a distant-metastasis classifier for papillary thyroid cancer, which was meant to discriminate distant-metastatic patients. Using MiXCR, TCRdb re-called clones from the PCR reads. The V and J calls come from TCRdb's annotation, not from the publication. The sample shows roughly 36,000 clones, about a tenth of them seen only once. Nobody among the patients had been given any treatment before thyroid surgery.

The TCR was taken from a female donor with papillary thyroid cancer or a benign thyroid nodule (not recorded which). Some clones in this sample may be carry-over from other donors' samples. Sequenced sample: blood. This chain connects TRBV12-3 or TRBV12-4 to TRBJ2-1; D call uncertain. The CDR3 DNA follows: TGTGCCAGCAGTTTAGTCAACAATGAGCAGTTCTTC. Encoded protein: CASSLVNNEQFF.